A single sample gave rise to the 19 T cell receptor beta chains below, sequenced in a study of long-term antiretroviral therapy in people with HIV. An immunoSEQ assay, version v3.0, was performed at survey level. Repertoires were generated with immunoSEQ multiplex PCR, while TCRdb's copy carries only in-frame clones and drops some. The sample includes 15,000 to 20,000 clones, over 75% of them seen just once. The sequenced sample was unsorted PBMCs, obtained 0.7 years before starting antiretroviral therapy. The receptors originated from a man aged 45-65 years with HIV.

This chain joins TRBV5-1 and TRBJ1-4; 7 bases agree with TRBD1. V shed 2 bases, J shed 1 base, and the junction held 2 bases outside the gene matches. The CDR3 is made up of 15 amino acids. The germline V gene has CDR1 SGHRS and CDR2 YFSETQ. The CDR3 reads CASSLYRGTNEKLFF. For the CDR3, the DNA is TGCGCCAGCAGCTTATACAGGGGAACTAATGAAAAACTGTTTTTT.

V usage is TRBV23-1 and J usage is TRBJ2-2; TRBD1 agrees at 12 bases. TRBV23-1 is an ORF for which the function is uncertain. CDR3 length: 20 residues. V was clipped by 6 bases and J by 0 bases; unmatched bases: 14. The CDR3 spells CASSHPVPGQGASNTGELFF. DNA for the CDR3: TGCGCCAGCAGCCATCCGGTACCGGGACAGGGGGCATCGAACACCGGGGAGCTGTTTTTT.

In regard to this clone: An end of the junction does not agree with germline; a read error may underlie this. The rearrangement links TRBV19 to TRBJ1-2; TRBD1 agrees at 10 bases. CDR1 is LNHDA and CDR2 is SQIVND in the germline V gene (reference sequence). This CDR3 has 12 amino acids. This CDR3 is CASSIRQGAIAF. In DNA form, the CDR3 reads TGTGCCAGTAGTATTCGACAGGGGGCAATCGCCTTC.

CDR3 sequence reads: CASSPLSGRAHSTDTQYF. The CDR3 DNA reads TGTGCCAGCTCACCGCTTAGCGGGAGGGCCCATAGCACAGATACGCAGTATTTT. The chain carries TRBV18 and TRBJ2-3; 11 nucleotides line up with TRBD2. The CDR3 extends over 18 amino acids. The germline V gene encodes CDR1 KGHSH and CDR2 LQKENI. Trimming at V came to 3 bases and at J to 0 bases, leaving 8 bases not matched to a gene.

Only a few counts were recorded for this clone. This sequence joins TRBV5-4 and TRBJ1-2; the D gene is possibly TRBD1 (6 bases). Germline lookup yields CDR1 SGHNT and CDR2 YYREEE (reference sequence). V shed 4 bases and J shed 9 bases, with 19 bases lying between them. This CDR3 contains 14 residues. The CDR3 sequence is CASSALGGSSSYTF. CDR3 nucleotides: TGTGCCAGCAGCGCCTTGGGGGGCTCGAGCAGCTACACCTTC.

The V call is TRBV5-1, the J call TRBJ2-3; D is possibly TRBD1 (6 bases). This CDR3 region has 14 residues. In germline, CDR1 is SGHRS, CDR2 YFSETQ. V gave up 0 bases and J gave up 6 bases, with 11 bases separating them. As DNA, the CDR3 is TGCGCCAGCAGCTTGGCCGGGCAGGGGGATACGCAGTATTTT. Encoded protein: CASSLAGQGDTQYF.

A single count supports this clone. The chain is built from TRBV7-9 and TRBJ2-7; a possible D gene is TRBD2 (6 bases). The CDR3 has 15 residues. Trimming shortened V by 2 bases and J by 0 bases, and 11 bases separated the two germline ends. CDR1 is SEHNR and CDR2 is FQNEAQ in the germline V gene (reference sequence). In DNA, the CDR3 is TGTGCCAGCAGCTTAACTTCCGGGAGCTCCTACGAGCAGTACTTC. Residues: CASSLTSGSSYEQYF. The whole variable domain, remainder taken from reference TRBV7-9 and TRBJ2-7, is DTGVSQNPRHKITKRGQNVTFRCDPISEHNRLYWYRQTLGQGPEFLTYFQNEAQLEKSRLLSDRFSAERPKGSFSTLEIQRTEQGDSAMYLCASSLTSGSSYEQYFGPGTRLTVT.

This rearrangement joins TRBV5-1 to TRBJ1-4; no clear D gene. Germline loops: CDR1 SGHRS, CDR2 YFSETQ. V was clipped by 3 bases and J by 7 bases, with 10 bases between them. The CDR3 is made up of 13 amino acids. The CDR3: CASSWFPSEKLFF. CDR3 DNA: TGCGCCAGCAGCTGGTTCCCTAGTGAAAAACTGTTTTTT.

This sequence joins TRBV29-1 and TRBJ1-4; 7 positions agree with TRBD1. The V gene end was trimmed by 7 bases and the J gene end by 5 bases; junction bases not matched to a gene: 4. Per the germline V gene, CDR1 is SQVTM and CDR2 is ANQGSEA. This CDR3 is 12 amino acids long. DNA for the CDR3: TGCAGCGCGATGACAGGGAATGAAAAACTGTTTTTT. It is translated as CSAMTGNEKLFF. Using reference TRBV29-1 and TRBJ1-4 for the parts outside the CDR3, the full variable domain is SAVISQKPSRDICQRGTSLTIQCQVDSQVTMMFWYRQQPGQSLTLIATANQGSEATYESGFVIDKFPISRPNLTFSTLTVSNMSPEDSSIYLCSAMTGNEKLFFGSGTQLSVL.

The chain combines TRBV5-4 with TRBJ1-3; D uncertain. The V end was cut by 7 bases, the J end by 7 bases, with 21 bases between. CDR1 and CDR2 (germline): SGHNT, YYREEE (reference sequence). This CDR3 comprises 15 residues. CDR3 in DNA: TGTGCCAGCGAAGGGCTCTCACCTCTGTTCAACACCATATATTTT. It encodes CASEGLSPLFNTIYF.

This clone was detected only once. The J gene is TRBJ1-3, the V gene TRBV21-1. TRBV21-1 is a recognized pseudogene. This CDR3 contains 16 residues. The CDR3 protein is CASSGPPRVSGNTIYF. In nucleotides, the CDR3 is TGTGCCAGCAGCGGACCTCCGCGAGTCTCCGGAAACACCATATATTTT.

This clone was recorded only once. This chain links TRBV29-1 with TRBJ2-3; 8 bases align to TRBD2. The CDR3 totals 12 residues. Trimming removed 4 bases from V and 7 bases from J; junction bases left unmatched: 4. Germline CDR1 reads SQVTM; CDR2 reads ANQGSEA. CDR3 nucleotide sequence: TGCAGCGTTGGGACTAGCCGGTATACGCAGTATTTT. Protein product: CSVGTSRYTQYF.

The chain recombines TRBV18 with TRBJ2-3; 9 bases align to TRBD1. The CDR3 runs to 14 residues. The germline gives CDR1 KGHSH, CDR2 LQKENI. After removal of 6 bases from V and 3 bases from J, the junction contained 4 bases not matched to a gene. In DNA, the CDR3 is TGTGCCAGCTCCCCGGACAGGGGTACAGATACGCAGTATTTT. Translation gives CASSPDRGTDTQYF.

This clone turned up a few times. The CDR3 loop is CASRPSSGGYTF. For the CDR3, the DNA is TGTGCCTCGCGACCCTCGAGCGGTGGCTACACCTTC. The rearrangement joins TRBV6-5 to TRBJ1-2; D remains unclear. Trimming took 11 bases from V and 7 from J, leaving 17 bases between them. The CDR3 is 12 residues long. CDR1 is MNHEY and CDR2 is SVGAGI in the germline V gene.

This chain links TRBV29-1 with TRBJ2-5, with TRBD1 matching 9 bases. This CDR3 contains 17 residues. V trimming: 3 bases; J trimming: 5 bases; junction bases outside the gene matches: 16. Germline lookup yields CDR1 SQVTM and CDR2 ANQGSEA. The CDR3 bases are TGCAGCGTTGAGCCGCTACTCCGTACAGGGGGCGGTGAGACCCAGTACTTC. As protein: CSVEPLLRTGGGETQYF.

The chain has TRBV4-3 and TRBJ2-3; 8 bases agree with TRBD2. The CDR3 contains 15 residues. V shed 4 bases and J 6 bases; nucleotides not matched to a gene: 9. The germline CDR1 and CDR2 sequences are LGHNA and YSLEER. DNA for the CDR3: TGCGCCAGCAGCCTTACCGGGGGGGCCGGGGATACGCAGTATTTT. This translates into CASSLTGGAGDTQYF.

The chain has TRBV7-9 and TRBJ1-3, with 7 positions matching TRBD1. Unmatched junction bases numbered 5, after V lost 6 bases and J lost 0 bases. Per the germline V gene, CDR1 is SEHNR and CDR2 is FQNEAQ (reference sequence). The CDR3 totals 15 residues. Here the CDR3 reads CASRRQGLSGNTIYF. The CDR3 coding sequence is TGTGCCAGCAGAAGACAGGGCCTCTCTGGAAACACCATATATTTT.

The chain joins TRBV5-4 to TRBJ1-2; D remains ambiguous. Trimming removed 1 base from V and 3 bases from J, with 7 bases in between. This CDR3 is built from 13 residues. From germline, CDR1 is SGHNT and CDR2 YYREEE (reference sequence). The CDR3 protein is CASSLITDYGYTF. The CDR3 DNA reads TGTGCCAGCAGCTTGATAACGGACTATGGCTACACCTTC.

The chain links TRBV7-2 to TRBJ2-7; the match to TRBD2 covers 8 bases. This CDR3 has 15 residues. The junction had 14 bases not matched to a gene; V was cut back by 2 bases and J by 11 bases. Germline CDR1 reads SGHTA; CDR2 reads FQGNSA. CDR3 in amino acids: CASSLSTGGPGVEYF. The CDR3 DNA reads as TGTGCCAGCAGCTTATCGACGGGAGGGCCGGGGGTGGAGTACTTC.